This T cell receptor (beta chain) is drawn from a study of T cell repertoires in cytomegalovirus infection. TCRdb recomputed calls from the reads with MiXCR, one row per CDR3 protein. Counted here are 290,000 or so distinct CDR3 sequences, about 26% occurring once; the ten biggest clones make up over 11%. With 1 base removed from V and 2 bases from J, the gap between germline ends came to 8 bases. The length of the CDR3 is 14 residues. The germline gives CDR1 LGHNA, CDR2 YNFKEQ. This clonotype was seen a handful of times. The specimen sequenced was PBMCs. The chain uses TRBV4-2 and TRBJ2-5; the D gene is possibly TRBD1 (6 bases). The clonotype comes from a human donor in good health (CMV status not recorded). Some clones in this sample may be carry-over from other donors' samples. CDR3 DNA: TGTGCCAGCAGCCAAGTCGGACAGCAAGAGACCCAGTACTTC. Amino acid sequence: CASSQVGQQETQYF.